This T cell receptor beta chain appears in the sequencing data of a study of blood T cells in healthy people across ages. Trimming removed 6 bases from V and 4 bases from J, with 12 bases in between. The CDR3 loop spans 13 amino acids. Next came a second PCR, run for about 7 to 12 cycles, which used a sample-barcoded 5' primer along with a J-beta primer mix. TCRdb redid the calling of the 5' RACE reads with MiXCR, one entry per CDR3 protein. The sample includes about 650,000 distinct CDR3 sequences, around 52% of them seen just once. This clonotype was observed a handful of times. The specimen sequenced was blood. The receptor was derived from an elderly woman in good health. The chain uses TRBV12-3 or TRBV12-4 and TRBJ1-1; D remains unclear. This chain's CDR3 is CASSLNEGTEAFF. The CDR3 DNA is TGTGCCAGCAGCTTGAATGAGGGCACTGAAGCTTTCTTT.